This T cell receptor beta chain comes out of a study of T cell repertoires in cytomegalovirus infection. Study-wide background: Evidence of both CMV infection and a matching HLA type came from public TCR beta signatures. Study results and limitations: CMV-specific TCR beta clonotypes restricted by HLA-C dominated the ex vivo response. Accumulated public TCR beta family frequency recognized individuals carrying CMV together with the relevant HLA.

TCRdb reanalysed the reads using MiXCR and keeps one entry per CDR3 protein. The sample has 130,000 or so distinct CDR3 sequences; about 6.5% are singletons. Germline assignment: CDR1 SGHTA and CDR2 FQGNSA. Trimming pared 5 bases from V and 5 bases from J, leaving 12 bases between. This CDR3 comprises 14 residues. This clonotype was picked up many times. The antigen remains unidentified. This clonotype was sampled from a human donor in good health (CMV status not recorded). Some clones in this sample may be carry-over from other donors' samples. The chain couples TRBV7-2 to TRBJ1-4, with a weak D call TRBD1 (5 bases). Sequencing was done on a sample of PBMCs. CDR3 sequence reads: CASSAGGENEKLFF. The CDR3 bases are TGTGCCAGCAGCGCCGGGGGGGAGAATGAAAAACTGTTTTTT.